This T cell receptor beta chain was documented in a study of radiation and T cells in renal cell carcinoma. Study-level points and caveats: In blood, top tumor clones expanded by 2 weeks, shrinking by 4.

V gave up 3 bases and J gave up 2 bases, with 11 bases separating them. Germline CDR1 KGHSH, CDR2 LQKENI. The CDR3 contains 16 residues. As to this clone: Its antigen remains unknown.

Assay used: immunoSEQ multiplex PCR; TCRdb lists only in-frame clones, some missing. The sample lists 160,000 or so clones; roughly 87% were seen once. The time point denotes: blood 2 weeks post-SBRT. The treatment here: 15 Gy SBRT to primary tumor, nephrectomy 4 weeks later. The chain has TRBV18 and TRBJ2-6; TRBD1 might be the D (6 bases). The source material was blood, sampled from a patient whose treatment included radiotherapy and nephrectomy. The clonotype originates from a woman aged 50 to 65 with renal cell carcinoma. The CDR3 nucleotides read TGTGCCAGCTCACCCCAGGGGATCCCTGGGGCCAACGTCCTGACTTTC. Its translation is CASSPQGIPGANVLTF.